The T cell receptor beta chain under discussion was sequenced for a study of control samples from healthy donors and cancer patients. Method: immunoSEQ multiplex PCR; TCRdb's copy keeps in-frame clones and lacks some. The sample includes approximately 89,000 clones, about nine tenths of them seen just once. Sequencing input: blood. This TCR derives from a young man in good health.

CDR3 protein: CATSDLTLNTGELFF. DNA for the CDR3: TGTGCCACCAGTGATTTGACTCTAAACACCGGGGAGCTGTTTTTT. The V call is TRBV24-1, the J call TRBJ2-2; D is uncertain. CDR1 and CDR2 (germline): KGHDR, SFDVKD. The CDR3 runs 15 residues. The V end lost 0 bases, the J end lost 2 bases, and 6 bases lay between the germline ends.